This T cell receptor (beta chain) came from a study of CXCR3-negative and CXCR3-positive naive CD8 T cells. The wider study: With about 1.5 +/- 0.3 million reads per library, the TRB reads numbered some 150 million in total.

As for this clonotype: Its antigen remains unknown.

Via 5' RACE with UMI labels, TRB cDNA libraries were prepared. With the 5' RACE reads reprocessed, TCRdb shows one record per CDR3 protein and no DNA. The repertoire shows around 63,000 distinct CDR3 sequences; the top ten hold about 4.9%. Study conclusions and caveats: Hydrophobicity of TRB CDR3s was greater in CXCR3-positive naive cells than in CXCR3-negative naive cells. Memory, not naive, CXCR3-negative and CXCR3-positive cells differed in TRBV-TRBJ usage. Memory CD8+ T cell repertoires were far less diverse than both naive subsets.

This CDR3 region has 14 residues. CD45RO-CCR7+CD27+CD95- was the phenotype of naive CD8+ T cells. This clonotype was obtained from a human donor in good health. Some clones in this sample may be carry-over from other donors' samples. Specimen: naive CXCR3+ CD8+ T cells from blood. Subset indicated: CD45RO-CCR7+CD27+CD95- naive CD8+ T cells expressing CXCR3 (TNR3+). The genes are TRBV12-3 or TRBV12-4 and TRBJ2-3. CDR3 loop: CASSLISATDTQYF.